Presented here are 3 T cell receptor beta chains from one specimen sequenced in a study of identical twins. Each CDR3 protein gets one entry after TCRdb re-called the 5' RACE reads with MiXCR. The table includes approximately 190,000 distinct CDR3 sequences, roughly 15% detected once. This sample was also put to use in a study of T cells expressing NK-cell markers.

The sequenced material came from CD8+ T cells sorted from blood. The receptors were sampled from a woman between 18 and 29 years old in good health.

The chain recombines TRBV27 with TRBJ2-1, with 10 positions matching TRBD2. With V trimmed by 3 bases and J by 9 bases, 5 bases remained unmatched. The CDR3 totals 14 residues. Germline-derived CDR1 and CDR2 are MNHEY and SMNVEV (reference sequence). The CDR3, as DNA: TGTGCCAGCAGTTTTACTAGCGGGGATGCTGAGCAGTTCTTC. Its protein is CASSFTSGDAEQFF.

This clonotype has ten or more counts. The rearrangement joins TRBV7-9 to TRBJ2-5, with D perhaps TRBD1 (5 bases). This CDR3 is built from 13 residues. Trimming took off 5 bases at V and 5 bases at J, with 12 bases between the two ends. Germline CDR1 SEHNR, CDR2 FQNEAQ (reference sequence). CDR3 protein: CASSPEWGETQYF. Written as DNA, the CDR3 is TGTGCCAGCAGCCCCGAATGGGGCGAGACCCAGTACTTC.

This chain uses TRBV7-2 with TRBJ2-3, with D possibly being TRBD1 or TRBD2 (5 bases each). Germline V gene lookup returns CDR1 SGHTA and CDR2 FQGNSA. V was pared by 0 bases and J by 8 bases, with 27 bases between. This CDR3 has 19 amino acids. This chain's CDR3 is CASSLAGWDHSRDQGTQYF. The DNA for the CDR3 is TGTGCCAGCAGCTTAGCGGGCTGGGACCACAGCAGGGATCAGGGTACGCAGTATTTT.